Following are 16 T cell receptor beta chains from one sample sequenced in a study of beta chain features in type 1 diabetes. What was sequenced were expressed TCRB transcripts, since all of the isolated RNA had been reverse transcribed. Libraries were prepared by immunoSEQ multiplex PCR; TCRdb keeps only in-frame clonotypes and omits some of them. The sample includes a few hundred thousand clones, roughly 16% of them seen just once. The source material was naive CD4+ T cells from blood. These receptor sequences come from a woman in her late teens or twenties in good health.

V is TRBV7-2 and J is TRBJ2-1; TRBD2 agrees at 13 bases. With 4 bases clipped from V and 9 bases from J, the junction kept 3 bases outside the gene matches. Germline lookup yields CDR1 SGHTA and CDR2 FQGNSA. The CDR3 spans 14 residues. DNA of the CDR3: TGTGCCAGCAGCTGGACTAGCGGGAGTGGTGAGCAGTTCTTC. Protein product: CASSWTSGSGEQFF.

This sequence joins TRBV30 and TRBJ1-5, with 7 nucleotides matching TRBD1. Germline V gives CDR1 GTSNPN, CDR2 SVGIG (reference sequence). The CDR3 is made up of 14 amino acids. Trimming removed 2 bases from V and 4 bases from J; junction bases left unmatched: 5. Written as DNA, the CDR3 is TGTGCCTGGAGTAGGACAGGCCCAAATCAGCCCCAGCATTTT. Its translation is CAWSRTGPNQPQHF.

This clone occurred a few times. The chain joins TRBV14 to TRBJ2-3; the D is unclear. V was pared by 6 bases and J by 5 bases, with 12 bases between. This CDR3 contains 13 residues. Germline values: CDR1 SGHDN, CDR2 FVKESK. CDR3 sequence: CASSLRRVDTQYF. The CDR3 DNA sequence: TGTGCCAGCAGTCTACGACGGGTAGATACGCAGTATTTT.

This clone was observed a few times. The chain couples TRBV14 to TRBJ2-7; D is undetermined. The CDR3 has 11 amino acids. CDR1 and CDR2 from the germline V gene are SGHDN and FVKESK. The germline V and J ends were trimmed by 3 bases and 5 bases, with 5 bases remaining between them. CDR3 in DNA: TGTGCCAGCAGCCATTCTAACGAGCAGTACTTC. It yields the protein CASSHSNEQYF.

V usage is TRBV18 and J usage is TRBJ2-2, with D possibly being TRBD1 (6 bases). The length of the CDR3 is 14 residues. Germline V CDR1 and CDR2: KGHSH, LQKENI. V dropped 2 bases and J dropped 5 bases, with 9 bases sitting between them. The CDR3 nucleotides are TGTGCCAGCTCACCAGACAGGTCTACCGGGGAGCTGTTTTTT. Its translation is CASSPDRSTGELFF.

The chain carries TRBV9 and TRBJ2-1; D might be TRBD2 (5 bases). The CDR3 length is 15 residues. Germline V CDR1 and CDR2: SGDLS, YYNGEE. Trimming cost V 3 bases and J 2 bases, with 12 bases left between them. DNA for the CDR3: TGTGCCAGCAGCGATGGGTCGGGGACCTACAATGAGCAGTTCTTC. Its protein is CASSDGSGTYNEQFF.

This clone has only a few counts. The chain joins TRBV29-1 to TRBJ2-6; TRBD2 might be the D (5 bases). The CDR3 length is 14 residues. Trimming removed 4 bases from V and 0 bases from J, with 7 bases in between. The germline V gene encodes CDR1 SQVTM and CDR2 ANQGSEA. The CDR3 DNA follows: TGCAGCGTTGCGGACTTCTCTGGGGCCAACGTCCTGACTTTC. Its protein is CSVADFSGANVLTF.

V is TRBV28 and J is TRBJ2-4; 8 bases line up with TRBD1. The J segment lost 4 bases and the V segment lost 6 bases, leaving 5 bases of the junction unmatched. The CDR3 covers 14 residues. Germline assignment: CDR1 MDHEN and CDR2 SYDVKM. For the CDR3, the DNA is TGTGCCAGCAGAACTGACAGGGGTAAAAACATTCAGTACTTC. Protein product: CASRTDRGKNIQYF. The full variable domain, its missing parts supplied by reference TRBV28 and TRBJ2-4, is DVKVTQSSRYLVKRTGEKVFLECVQDMDHENMFWYRQDPGLGLRLIYFSYDVKMKEKGDIPEGYSVSREKKERFSLILESASTNQTSMYLCASRTDRGKNIQYFGAGTRLSVL.

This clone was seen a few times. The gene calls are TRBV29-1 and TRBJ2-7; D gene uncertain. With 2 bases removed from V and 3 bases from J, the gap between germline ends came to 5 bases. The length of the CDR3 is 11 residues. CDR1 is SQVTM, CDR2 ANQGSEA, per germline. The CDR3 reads CSVESVYEQYF. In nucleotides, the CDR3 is TGCAGCGTTGAATCAGTCTACGAGCAGTACTTC.

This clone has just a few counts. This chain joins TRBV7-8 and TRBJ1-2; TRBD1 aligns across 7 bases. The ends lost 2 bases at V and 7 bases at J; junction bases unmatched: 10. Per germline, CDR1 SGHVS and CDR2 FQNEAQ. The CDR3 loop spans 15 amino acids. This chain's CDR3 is CASSLRSRDRAGYTF. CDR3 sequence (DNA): TGTGCCAGCAGCTTAAGATCACGAGACAGGGCTGGCTACACCTTC.

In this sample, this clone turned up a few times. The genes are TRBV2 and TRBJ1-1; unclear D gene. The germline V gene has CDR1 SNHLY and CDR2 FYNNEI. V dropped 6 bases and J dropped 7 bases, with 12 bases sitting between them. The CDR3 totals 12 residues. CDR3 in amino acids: CASRGEVSEAFF. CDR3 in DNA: TGTGCCAGCAGGGGAGAGGTCAGTGAAGCTTTCTTT.

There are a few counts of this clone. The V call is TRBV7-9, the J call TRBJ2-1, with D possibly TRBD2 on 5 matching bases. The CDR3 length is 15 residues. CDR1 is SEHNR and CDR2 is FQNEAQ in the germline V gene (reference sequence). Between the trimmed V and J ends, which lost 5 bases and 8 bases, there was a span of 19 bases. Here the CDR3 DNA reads TGTGCCAGCAGCCCGCGGGCTCCGCAGGCGGATGAGCAGTTCTTC. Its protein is CASSPRAPQADEQFF. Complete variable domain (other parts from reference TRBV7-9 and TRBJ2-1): DTGVSQNPRHKITKRGQNVTFRCDPISEHNRLYWYRQTLGQGPEFLTYFQNEAQLEKSRLLSDRFSAERPKGSFSTLEIQRTEQGDSAMYLCASSPRAPQADEQFFGPGTRLTVL.

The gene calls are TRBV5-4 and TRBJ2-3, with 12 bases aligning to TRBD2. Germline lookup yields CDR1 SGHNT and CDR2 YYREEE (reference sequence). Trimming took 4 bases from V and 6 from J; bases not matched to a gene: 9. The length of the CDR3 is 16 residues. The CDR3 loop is CASSVLAGGPTDTQYF. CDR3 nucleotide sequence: TGTGCCAGCAGCGTCCTAGCGGGAGGGCCGACGGATACGCAGTATTTT.

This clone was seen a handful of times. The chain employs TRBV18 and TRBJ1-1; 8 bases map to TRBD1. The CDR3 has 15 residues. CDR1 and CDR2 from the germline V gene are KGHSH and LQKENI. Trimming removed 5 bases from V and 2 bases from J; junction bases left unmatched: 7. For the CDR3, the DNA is TGTGCCAGCTCAGCCAGACAGGGGCGAAACACTGAAGCTTTCTTT. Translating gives CASSARQGRNTEAFF. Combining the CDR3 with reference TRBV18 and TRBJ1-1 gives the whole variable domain NAGVMQNPRHLVRRRGQEARLRCSPMKGHSHVYWYRQLPEEGLKFMVYLQKENIIDESGMPKERFSAEFPKEGPSILRIQQVVRGDSAAYFCASSARQGRNTEAFFGQGTRLTVV.

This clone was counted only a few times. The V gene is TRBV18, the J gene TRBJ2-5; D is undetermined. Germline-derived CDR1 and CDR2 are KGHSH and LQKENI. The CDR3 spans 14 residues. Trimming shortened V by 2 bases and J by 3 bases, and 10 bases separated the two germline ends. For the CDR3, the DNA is TGTGCCAGCTCACCAACCTTTCAGGAAGAGACCCAGTACTTC. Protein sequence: CASSPTFQEETQYF.

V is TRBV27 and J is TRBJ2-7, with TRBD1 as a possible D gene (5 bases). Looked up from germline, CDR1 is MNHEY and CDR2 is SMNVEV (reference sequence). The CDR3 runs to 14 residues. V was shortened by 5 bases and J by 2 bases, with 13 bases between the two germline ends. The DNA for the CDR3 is TGTGCCAGCAGTCCAAAGGGGTTCCCCTACGAGCAGTACTTC. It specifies CASSPKGFPYEQYF.